These 16 T cell receptor beta chains were sequenced from one sample in a study of blood T cells in healthy people across ages. Next came a second PCR, run for about 6 to 12 cycles, which used a sample-barcoded 5' primer along with a J-beta primer mix. A single record per CDR3 protein comes from TCRdb applying MiXCR to the 5' RACE reads. This table has more than 650,000 distinct CDR3 sequences, 22% appearing once. The source material was blood. The origin of the receptors is a man aged 70-80 years in good health.

The chain has TRBV24-1 and TRBJ2-1; unclear D gene. Germline CDR1 is KGHDR and CDR2 is SFDVKD. CDR3 length equals 15 residues. Trimming shortened V by 1 base and J by 7 bases, and 13 bases separated the two germline ends. CDR3 residues: CATSDFSGATNEQFF. The CDR3 nucleotides read TGTGCCACCAGTGATTTTTCAGGAGCCACTAATGAGCAGTTCTTC.

The chain links TRBV20-1 to TRBJ1-6, with D possibly being TRBD1 (5 bases). Trimming cost V 1 base and J 7 bases, with 11 bases left between them. The germline gives CDR1 DFQATT, CDR2 SNEGSKA (reference sequence). This CDR3 comprises 14 residues. CDR3 nucleotides: TGCAGTGCTAGAGCCGGGACTTCCAATTCACCCCTCCACTTT. This translates into CSARAGTSNSPLHF.

This chain links TRBV7-6 with TRBJ1-6; D ambiguous. The CDR3 is 13 residues long. Trimming removed 5 bases from V and 9 bases from J, with 11 bases in between. Looked up from germline, CDR1 is SGHVS and CDR2 is FNYEAQ. CDR3 in amino acids: CASSRTDGSPLHF. In DNA form, the CDR3 reads TGTGCCAGCAGCCGGACGGACGGTTCACCCCTCCACTTT.

This chain joins TRBV20-1 and TRBJ2-1; D may correspond to TRBD1 or TRBD2 (6 bases each). CDR1 and CDR2 (germline): DFQATT, SNEGSKA (reference sequence). The germline V and J ends were trimmed by 6 bases and 4 bases, with 22 bases remaining between them. The CDR3 length is 16 residues. The CDR3 here is CSAQPGGGPLYNEQFF. DNA for the CDR3: TGCAGTGCCCAACCAGGTGGGGGGCCCCTGTACAATGAGCAGTTCTTC.

This clonotype occurred a few times. V gene TRBV18 combines with J gene TRBJ2-5; 7 positions match TRBD1. The J segment lost 2 bases and the V segment lost 6 bases, leaving 9 bases of the junction unmatched. The CDR3 is made up of 15 amino acids. In germline, CDR1 is KGHSH, CDR2 LQKENI. The CDR3 here is CASSPQDRAQETQYF. CDR3 DNA: TGTGCCAGCTCCCCTCAAGACAGGGCACAAGAGACCCAGTACTTC.

The CDR3 protein is CASSWIIGSSADTQYF. The CDR3, as DNA: TGTGCCAGCAGTTGGATTATAGGTTCCTCGGCAGATACGCAGTATTTT. The chain uses TRBV7-2 and TRBJ2-3, with D unclear. The germline gives CDR1 SGHTA, CDR2 FQGNSA. V was clipped by 6 bases and J by 4 bases, with 20 bases between them. The CDR3 sequence is 16 residues long.

With regard to this clonotype: One end of the junction varies from germline; a read error may be responsible. The chain is built from TRBV7-2 and TRBJ2-5, with 10 nucleotides matching TRBD2. Germline V lookup: CDR1 SGHTA, CDR2 FQGNSA. This CDR3 contains 13 residues. The CDR3 DNA reads TGTGCCAGCAGCTGGAGGGGCACTAGCGGGATCATCTTC. Translated: CASSWRGTSGIIF.

Only a few counts were recorded for this clonotype. The chain is built from TRBV7-9 and TRBJ1-1, with no clear D. Germline assignment: CDR1 SEHNR and CDR2 FQNEAQ (reference sequence). The CDR3 covers 12 residues. The germline V and J ends were trimmed by 4 bases and 8 bases, with 11 bases remaining between them. The CDR3 sequence is CASSSTMFEAFF. The CDR3 DNA sequence: TGTGCCAGCAGCTCGACAATGTTCGAAGCTTTCTTT.

This clonotype turned up a few times. The rearrangement links TRBV7-3 to TRBJ2-5; TRBD2 matches at 8 bases. The J call may be incorrect, as the DNA end agrees better with TRBJ2-7. There are 15 residues in the CDR3. Germline lookup yields CDR1 SGHTA and CDR2 FQGTGA. The CDR3 loop is CASSFIGTSSYEQYV. The CDR3 bases are TGTGCCAGCAGCTTTATTGGGACTAGCTCCTACGAGCAGTACGTC.

This sequence joins TRBV10-3 and TRBJ2-5; no reliable D call. The CDR3 has 15 residues. The germline V gene has CDR1 ENHRY and CDR2 SYGVKD. V dropped 5 bases and J dropped 4 bases, with 17 bases sitting between them. Here the CDR3 DNA reads TGTGCCATCAGTCATTGGGGAAACACACGAGAGACCCAGTACTTC. It specifies CAISHWGNTRETQYF.

A note on this clonotype: It may be a read error: a sequence one base away is much more abundant. This chain uses TRBV7-2 with TRBJ2-1; 8 bases line up with TRBD2. The CDR3 length is 15 residues. The germline CDR1 and CDR2 sequences are SGHTA and FQGNSA. The V gene end was trimmed by 2 bases and the J gene end by 12 bases; junction bases not matched to a gene: 12. As DNA, the CDR3 is TGTGCCAGCAGCTTACGCTGGACGCGGGAGGTTGGGCAGTTCTTC. Protein product: CASSLRWTREVGQFF. Full variable domain (remainder filled in from reference TRBV7-2 and TRBJ2-1): GAGVSQSPSNKVTEKGKDVELRCDPISGHTALYWYRQSLGQGLEFLIYFQGNSAPDKSGLPSDRFSAERTGGSVSTLTIQRTQQEDSAVYLCASSLRWTREVGQFFGPGTRLTVL.

This clonotype was detected a few times. This chain joins TRBV4-3 and TRBJ2-3; 10 bases align to TRBD1. The CDR3 length is 16 residues. CDR1 is LGHNA, CDR2 YSLEER, per germline. V shed 1 base, J shed 4 bases, and the junction held 5 bases outside the gene matches. The CDR3: CASSQGGGQGSDTQYF. In DNA form, the CDR3 reads TGCGCCAGCAGCCAAGGGGGGGGACAGGGGTCAGATACGCAGTATTTT.

The V call is TRBV5-1, the J call TRBJ2-1; 7 nucleotides agree with TRBD2. V shed 1 base, J shed 0 bases, and the junction held 7 bases outside the gene matches. Germline V gene lookup returns CDR1 SGHRS and CDR2 YFSETQ. The CDR3 contains 17 residues. The CDR3 sequence: CASSLNGGSSSYNEQFF. The CDR3 nucleotides read TGCGCCAGCAGCTTGAATGGCGGGAGCAGCTCCTACAATGAGCAGTTCTTC.

The V gene is TRBV7-3, the J gene TRBJ2-1; 9 bases match TRBD2. The germline V gene encodes CDR1 SGHTA and CDR2 FQGTGA. The CDR3 is 16 residues long. V lost 2 bases, J lost 1 base, and 3 bases stayed unmatched. The chain's CDR3 is CASSLELAGSYNEQFF. In nucleotides, the CDR3 is TGTGCCAGCAGCTTAGAACTAGCGGGTTCCTACAATGAGCAGTTCTTC.

This clonotype was detected a few times. The chain joins TRBV27 to TRBJ1-4; D remains unclear. The CDR3 totals 15 residues. V lost 3 bases to trimming and J lost 8 bases, with 16 bases between them. Germline values: CDR1 MNHEY, CDR2 SMNVEV (reference sequence). The CDR3 spells CASSFRAEDAEKLFF. CDR3 bases: TGTGCCAGCAGTTTTCGGGCCGAGGATGCGGAAAAACTGTTTTTT.

This clonotype was found a few times. V usage is TRBV11-1 and J usage is TRBJ2-7, with D possibly matching TRBD1 (6 bases). The better agreement between TRBJ2-5 and the DNA end casts doubt on the J call. Germline V gene sequence: CDR1 SGHAT, CDR2 FQDESV (reference sequence). The length of the CDR3 is 16 residues. The CDR3 spells CASSKTGHSRQETQYF. The CDR3, as DNA: TGTGCCAGCAGCAAAACGGGACACTCAAGGCAAGAGACCCAGTACTTC.